The present T cell receptor (beta chain) was sequenced within a study of cytomegalovirus exposure and HLA in healthy donors. General study points: TCR sequences were mostly rare, though some public TCRs occurred in many donors.

With V trimmed by 0 bases and J by 1 base, 6 bases remained unmatched. There are 18 residues in the CDR3. The germline V gene has CDR1 LNHDA and CDR2 SQIVND (reference sequence). Only in-frame clones appear in the TCRdb table, and some are missing; sequencing was by immunoSEQ multiplex PCR. This repertoire shows approximately 130,000 clones, about 83% found once; its top ten account for under 2.5%. To note about this clone: What it binds is unknown.

The sequence was collected from a woman aged 30 to 39 in good health and CMV-seronegative. The chain recombines TRBV19 with TRBJ2-3, with 11 bases that match TRBD2. Sequencing used PBMCs. The CDR3 here is CASSIDLAGGPRTDTQYF. For the CDR3, the DNA is TGTGCCAGTAGTATAGATTTAGCGGGGGGGCCTCGCACAGATACGCAGTATTTT. The entire variable domain, with the rest obtained from reference TRBV19 and TRBJ2-3, is as follows: DGGITQSPKYLFRKEGQNVTLSCEQNLNHDAMYWYRQDPGQGLRLIYYSQIVNDFQKGDIAEGYSVSREKKESFPLTVTSAQKNPTAFYLCASSIDLAGGPRTDTQYFGPGTRLTVL.